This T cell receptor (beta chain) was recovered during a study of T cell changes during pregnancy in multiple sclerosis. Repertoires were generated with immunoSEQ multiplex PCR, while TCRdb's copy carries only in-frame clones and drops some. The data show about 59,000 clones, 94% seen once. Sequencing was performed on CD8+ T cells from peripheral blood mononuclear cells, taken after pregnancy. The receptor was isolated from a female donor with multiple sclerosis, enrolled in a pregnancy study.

The CDR3 loop is CASSIAWTGPNVLTF. Written as DNA, the CDR3 is TGTGCCAGTAGTATAGCGTGGACAGGACCCAACGTCCTGACTTTC. The chain recombines TRBV19 with TRBJ2-6; TRBD1 aligns across 7 bases. The CDR3 length is 15 residues. The ends lost 1 base at V and 8 bases at J; junction bases unmatched: 5. CDR1 is LNHDA and CDR2 is SQIVND in the germline V gene (reference sequence).